This entry lists 9 T cell receptor beta chains sequenced from one sample in a study of PD-1 blockade in classical Hodgkin lymphoma. The time point denotes: cycle 4 day 1 (C4D1), after 6 weeks of nivolumab. Every one of the patients relapsed after autologous stem cell transplantation (brentuximab vedotin exposure was variable). Applied to thawed PBMCs, magnetic negative selection was the method used to isolate CD8+ T cells. The protocol was immunoSEQ multiplex PCR, while the TCRdb copy is restricted to in-frame clones and leaves out a portion. The sample records 20,000 or so clones, 88% being singletons. Here the sequenced sample was CD8+ T cells from blood, taken before the fourth cycle of nivolumab. All receptors derive from a human donor with classical Hodgkin lymphoma.

This clone counts as medium-sized. This chain connects TRBV27 to TRBJ2-1, with TRBD2 matching 7 bases. This CDR3 comprises 16 residues. Germline V gene sequence: CDR1 MNHEY, CDR2 SMNVEV (reference sequence). Unmatched junction bases numbered 10, after V lost 3 bases and J lost 5 bases. This CDR3 is CASSLPLGGGNNEQFF. CDR3 DNA sequence: TGTGCCAGCAGTTTGCCTCTTGGGGGGGGGAACAATGAGCAGTTCTTC.

CDR3 nucleotides: TGTGCCAGCAGAAACGTAAGGACAGGCCGCTCCTACGAGCAGTACTTC. Its translation is CASRNVRTGRSYEQYF. The V and J genes are TRBV28 and TRBJ2-7, with 7 bases identical to TRBD1. Germline lookup yields CDR1 MDHEN and CDR2 SYDVKM. The CDR3 sequence is 16 residues long. J lost 0 bases, V lost 6 bases, and 11 bases had no gene match.

This clone was seen a single time. The V gene is TRBV28, the J gene TRBJ1-5; D is ambiguous. V was pared by 5 bases and J by 0 bases, with 17 bases between. This CDR3 has 17 amino acids. CDR1 and CDR2 (germline): MDHEN, SYDVKM. CDR3 DNA: TGTGCCAGCAGTCCTTCGGGGTTCCTTTATAGCAATCAGCCCCAGCATTTT. This translates into CASSPSGFLYSNQPQHF.

This clone was seen a handful of times. V is TRBV5-4 and J is TRBJ2-2; D may be TRBD1 or TRBD2 (5 bases each). Germline CDR1 reads SGHNT; CDR2 reads YYREEE (reference sequence). The CDR3 is 15 residues long. V lost 2 bases and J lost 5, with 13 bases in between. The CDR3 nucleotides read TGTGCCAGCAGCTTTGGGACCGACGGGACCGGGGAGCTGTTTTTT. It encodes CASSFGTDGTGELFF.

The genes are TRBV7-3 and TRBJ2-7; 8 positions agree with TRBD2. Germline assignment: CDR1 SGHTA and CDR2 FQGTGA. The J segment lost 4 bases and the V segment lost 2 bases, leaving 7 bases of the junction unmatched. The CDR3 contains 15 residues. The CDR3 region is CASSLYAGGAYEQYF. The CDR3 region has the DNA TGTGCCAGCAGCTTATATGCGGGGGGCGCTTACGAGCAGTACTTC. Combining the CDR3 with reference TRBV7-3 and TRBJ2-7 gives the whole variable domain GAGVSQTPSNKVTEKGKYVELRCDPISGHTALYWYRQSLGQGPEFLIYFQGTGAADDSGLPNDRFFAVRPEGSVSTLKIQRTERGDSAVYLCASSLYAGGAYEQYFGPGTRLTVT.

The rearrangement uses TRBV27 and TRBJ2-3; 8 nucleotides align to TRBD1. Germline loops: CDR1 MNHEY, CDR2 SMNVEV (reference sequence). V trimming: 2 bases; J trimming: 1 base; junction bases outside the gene matches: 11. The CDR3 spans 18 residues. In DNA, the CDR3 is TGTGCCAGCAGTTTAAAGTCATCAGGGGGCCGGGGCACAGATACGCAGTATTTT. This sequence encodes CASSLKSSGGRGTDTQYF.

The chain joins TRBV6-5 to TRBJ2-7; no clear D gene. This CDR3 has 15 residues. Germline loops: CDR1 MNHEY, CDR2 SVGAGI. V dropped 2 bases and J dropped 5 bases, with 16 bases sitting between them. The CDR3 bases are TGTGCCAGCAGTTACCAAGCGCTTAACCCCCACGAGCAGTACTTC. It yields the protein CASSYQALNPHEQYF.

The J gene is TRBJ2-2, the V gene TRBV9; D is perhaps TRBD2 (6 bases). Trimming took off 4 bases at V and 1 base at J, with 17 bases between the two ends. The germline gives CDR1 SGDLS, CDR2 YYNGEE. The CDR3 is made up of 17 amino acids. CDR3 amino acids: CASSTQRQGGNTGELFF. Here the CDR3 DNA reads TGTGCCAGCAGCACCCAGAGGCAGGGAGGGAACACCGGGGAGCTGTTTTTT. Together with reference TRBV9 and TRBJ2-2, the CDR3 gives the full variable domain: DSGVTQTPKHLITATGQRVTLRCSPRSGDLSVYWYQQSLDQGLQFLIQYYNGEERAKGNILERFSAQQFPDLHSELNLSSLELGDSALYFCASSTQRQGGNTGELFFGEGSRLTVL.

In nucleotides, the CDR3 is TGTGCCAGCAGTTACTCGACTGAGGACAGTTATGGCTACACCTTC. The encoded protein is CASSYSTEDSYGYTF. J is TRBJ1-2 and V is TRBV6-5; TRBD1 might be the D (6 bases). Germline CDR1 MNHEY, CDR2 SVGAGI. The CDR3 is 15 residues long. The V end was cut by 0 bases, the J end by 5 bases, with 13 bases between.